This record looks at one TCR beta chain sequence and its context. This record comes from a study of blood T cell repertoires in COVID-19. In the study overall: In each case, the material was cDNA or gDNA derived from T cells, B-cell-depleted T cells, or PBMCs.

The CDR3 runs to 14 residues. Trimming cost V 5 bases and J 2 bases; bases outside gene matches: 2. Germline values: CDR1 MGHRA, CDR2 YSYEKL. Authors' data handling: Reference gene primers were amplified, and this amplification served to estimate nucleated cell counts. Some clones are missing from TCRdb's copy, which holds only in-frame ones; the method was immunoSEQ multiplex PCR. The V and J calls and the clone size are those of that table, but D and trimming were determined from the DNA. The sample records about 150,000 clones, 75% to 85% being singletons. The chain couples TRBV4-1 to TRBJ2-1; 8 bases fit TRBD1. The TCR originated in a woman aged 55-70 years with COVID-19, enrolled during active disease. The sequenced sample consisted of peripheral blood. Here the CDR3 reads CASSATGAYNEQFF. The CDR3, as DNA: TGCGCCAGCAGCGCGACAGGGGCCTACAATGAGCAGTTCTTC.